Here is one T cell receptor beta chain with its context. Its antigen is not known. The data originate from a study of siplizumab effects on memory and regulatory T cells. Per-sample assaying covered 85,000 to 100,000 TCR templates. Measured with immunoSEQ multiplex PCR; TCRdb has only the in-frame clones, and not every one. The data contain 70,000 to 100,000 clones, approximately 93% of them singletons. V was clipped by 8 bases and J by 4 bases, with 14 bases between them. This CDR3 comprises 13 residues. CDR1 is MNHNY and CDR2 is SVGAGI in the germline V gene (reference sequence). Study observations and caveats: Confirmatory evidence of suppressive function in proliferating siplizumab-culture Tregs was not obtained. A minor share of alloreactive clones matched unstimulated subsets. Roughly 80-97% of proliferating CD4+ or CD8+ clones defied assignment to a naive or memory phenotype.

The chain has TRBV6-6 and TRBJ1-1; D is possibly TRBD1 (5 bases). The sequenced material came from CD8+ T cells sorted from blood. The clonotype was recovered from a human donor in good health. The CDR3 coding sequence is TGTGCCAGCTCGCCAGGGCGCGGCACTGAAGCTTTCTTT. This translates into CASSPGRGTEAFF.